The clone carrying this T cell receptor beta chain occurred many times. No antigen is known for it. Researchers prepared the TCRbeta library using unique molecular identifiers, the study reports. One entry per CDR3 protein results from TCRdb running MiXCR on the PCR reads. Altogether about 580,000 distinct CDR3 sequences are present, roughly 24% being singletons, with the ten largest covering about 14%. These data belong to a study of T-cell reconstitution after alpha-beta-depleted transplantation in children. Findings and limits, study-wide: Some patients owed their high day-60 TCRbeta diversity to surviving recipient T cells and thymic progenitors.

The V and J ends lost 8 bases and 5 bases respectively, with 12 bases between them. The germline V gene has CDR1 MNHEY and CDR2 SVGEGT. This CDR3 is built from 13 residues. The J gene is TRBJ2-2, the V gene TRBV6-2 or TRBV6-3; no clear D gene. This TCR was sampled from a boy less than two years old who had a stem cell transplant for acute myeloid leukemia, so the T cells may come from the graft donor. Sequenced here: PBMCs, mostly from graft donor cells, sampled 360 days after TCRalphabeta/CD19-depleted stem cell transplant. The CDR3 is CASRRTETGELFF. CDR3 DNA sequence: TGTGCCAGCCGAAGGACGGAAACCGGGGAGCTGTTTTTT.